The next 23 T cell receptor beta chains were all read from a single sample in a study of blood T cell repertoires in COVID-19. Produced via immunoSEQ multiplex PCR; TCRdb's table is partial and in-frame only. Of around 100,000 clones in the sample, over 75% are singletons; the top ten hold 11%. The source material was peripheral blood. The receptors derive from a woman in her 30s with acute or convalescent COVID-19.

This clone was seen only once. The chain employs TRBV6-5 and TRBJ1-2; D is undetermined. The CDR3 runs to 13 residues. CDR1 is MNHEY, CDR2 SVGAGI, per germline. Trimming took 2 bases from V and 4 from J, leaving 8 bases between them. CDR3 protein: CASSYGSLYGYTF. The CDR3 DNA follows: TGTGCCAGCAGTTACGGTAGTCTCTATGGCTACACCTTC.

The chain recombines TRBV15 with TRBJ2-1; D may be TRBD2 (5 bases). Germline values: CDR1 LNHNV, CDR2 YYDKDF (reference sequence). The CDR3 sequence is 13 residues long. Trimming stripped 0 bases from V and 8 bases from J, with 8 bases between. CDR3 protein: CATSRDGGDEQFF. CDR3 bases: TGTGCCACCAGCAGAGATGGAGGAGATGAGCAGTTCTTC.

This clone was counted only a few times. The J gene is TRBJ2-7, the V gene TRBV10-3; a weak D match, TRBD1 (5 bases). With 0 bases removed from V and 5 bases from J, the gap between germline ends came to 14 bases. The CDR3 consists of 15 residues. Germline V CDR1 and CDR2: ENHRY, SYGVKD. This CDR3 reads CAISESTANNHEQYF. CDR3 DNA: TGTGCCATCAGTGAGTCGACAGCGAATAACCACGAGCAGTACTTC.

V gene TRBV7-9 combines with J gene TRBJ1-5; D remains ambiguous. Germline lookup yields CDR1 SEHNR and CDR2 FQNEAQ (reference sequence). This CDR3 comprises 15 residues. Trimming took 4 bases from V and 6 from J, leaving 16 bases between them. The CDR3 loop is CASSSAAGSAQPQHF. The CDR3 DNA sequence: TGTGCCAGCAGCTCCGCGGCGGGTTCGGCTCAGCCCCAGCATTTT.

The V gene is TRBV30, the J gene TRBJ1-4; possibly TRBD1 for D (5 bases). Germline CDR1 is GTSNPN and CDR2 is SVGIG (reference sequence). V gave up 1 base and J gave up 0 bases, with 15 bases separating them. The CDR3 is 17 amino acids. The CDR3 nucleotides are TGTGCCTGGAGTGCAGACTGGGACTCAGCAACTAATGAAAAACTGTTTTTT. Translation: CAWSADWDSATNEKLFF.

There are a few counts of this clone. The CDR3 loop reads CSVEPPGQTRGELFF. CDR3 sequence (DNA): TGCAGCGTTGAACCACCGGGACAGACCAGGGGGGAGCTGTTTTTT. The chain joins TRBV29-1 to TRBJ2-2, with 7 bases aligning to TRBD1. There are 15 residues in the CDR3. The germline CDR1 and CDR2 sequences are SQVTM and ANQGSEA. Germline trimming cut 2 bases from V and 8 bases from J; bases unmatched to any gene: 11.

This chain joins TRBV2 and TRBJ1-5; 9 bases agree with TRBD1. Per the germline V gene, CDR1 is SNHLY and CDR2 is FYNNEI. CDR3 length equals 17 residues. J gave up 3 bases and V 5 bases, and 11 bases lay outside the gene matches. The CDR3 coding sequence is TGTGCCAGCAGTCACAGGGGGCCCAGTCCAATCAATCAGCCCCAGCATTTT. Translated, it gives CASSHRGPSPINQPQHF.

CDR3 loop: CASSRSRSPLHF. In DNA, the CDR3 is TGTGCCAGCAGTAGGAGTCGGTCACCCCTCCACTTT. The rearrangement uses TRBV27 and TRBJ1-6, with D unresolved. Germline lookup yields CDR1 MNHEY and CDR2 SMNVEV (reference sequence). Trimming took off 5 bases at V and 10 bases at J, with 9 bases between the two ends. The CDR3 loop spans 12 amino acids.

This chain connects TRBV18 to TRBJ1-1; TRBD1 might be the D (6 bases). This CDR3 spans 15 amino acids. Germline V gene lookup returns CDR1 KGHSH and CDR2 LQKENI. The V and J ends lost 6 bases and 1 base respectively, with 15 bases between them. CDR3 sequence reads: CASSQSGVRNTEAFF. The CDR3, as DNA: TGTGCCAGCTCTCAATCAGGGGTTAGGAACACTGAAGCTTTCTTT.

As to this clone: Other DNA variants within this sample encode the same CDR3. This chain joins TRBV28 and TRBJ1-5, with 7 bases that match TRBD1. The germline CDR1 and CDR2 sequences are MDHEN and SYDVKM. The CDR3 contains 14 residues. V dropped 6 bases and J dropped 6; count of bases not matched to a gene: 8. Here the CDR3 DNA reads TGTGCCAGCAGCCGTACAGGGGTACGTCAGCCCCAGCATTTT. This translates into CASSRTGVRQPQHF.

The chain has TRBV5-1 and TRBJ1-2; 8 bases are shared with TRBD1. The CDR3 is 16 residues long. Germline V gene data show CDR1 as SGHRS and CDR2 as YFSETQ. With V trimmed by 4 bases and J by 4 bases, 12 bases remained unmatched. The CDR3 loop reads CASSPGQGGSGYGYTF. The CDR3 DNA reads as TGCGCCAGCAGCCCCGGACAGGGAGGAAGCGGCTATGGCTACACCTTC.

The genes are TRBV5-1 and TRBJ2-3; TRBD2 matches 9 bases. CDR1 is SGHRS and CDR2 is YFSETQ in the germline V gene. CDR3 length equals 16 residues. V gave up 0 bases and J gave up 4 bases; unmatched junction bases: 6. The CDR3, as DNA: TGCGCCAGCAGCTTGGTGGGTAGCGGGGGCCCAGATACGCAGTATTTT. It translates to CASSLVGSGGPDTQYF.

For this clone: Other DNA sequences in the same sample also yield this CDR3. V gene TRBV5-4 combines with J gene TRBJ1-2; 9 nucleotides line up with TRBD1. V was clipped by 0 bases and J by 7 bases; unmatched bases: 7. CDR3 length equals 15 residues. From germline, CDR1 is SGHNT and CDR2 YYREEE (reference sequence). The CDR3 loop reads CASSLGMGQGGGYTF. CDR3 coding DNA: TGTGCCAGCAGCTTGGGAATGGGACAGGGTGGTGGCTACACCTTC.

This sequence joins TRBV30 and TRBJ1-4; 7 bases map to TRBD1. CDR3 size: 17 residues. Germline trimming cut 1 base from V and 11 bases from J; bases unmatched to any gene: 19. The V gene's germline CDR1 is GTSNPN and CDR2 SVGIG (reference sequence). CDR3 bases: TGTGCCTGGAGTGCTGGGACAGAGGTCCGTTTATTGAGGAAACTGTTTTTT. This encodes CAWSAGTEVRLLRKLFF.

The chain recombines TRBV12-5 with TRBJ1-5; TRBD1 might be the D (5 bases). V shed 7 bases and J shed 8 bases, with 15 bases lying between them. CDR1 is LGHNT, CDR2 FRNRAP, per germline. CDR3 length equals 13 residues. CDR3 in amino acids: CASAQGSFEPQHF. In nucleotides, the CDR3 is TGTGCTAGTGCCCAGGGATCGTTTGAGCCCCAGCATTTT.

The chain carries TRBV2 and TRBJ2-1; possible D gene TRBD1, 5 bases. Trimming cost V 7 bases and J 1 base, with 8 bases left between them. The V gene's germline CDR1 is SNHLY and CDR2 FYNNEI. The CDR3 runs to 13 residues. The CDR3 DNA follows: TGTGCCAGCAAAGGGGATTCCTACAATGAGCAGTTCTTC. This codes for CASKGDSYNEQFF. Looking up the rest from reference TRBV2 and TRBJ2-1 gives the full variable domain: EPEVTQTPSHQVTQMGQEVILRCVPISNHLYFYWYRQILGQKVEFLVSFYNNEISEKSEIFDDQFSVERPDGSNFTLKIRSTKLEDSAMYFCASKGDSYNEQFFGPGTRLTVL.

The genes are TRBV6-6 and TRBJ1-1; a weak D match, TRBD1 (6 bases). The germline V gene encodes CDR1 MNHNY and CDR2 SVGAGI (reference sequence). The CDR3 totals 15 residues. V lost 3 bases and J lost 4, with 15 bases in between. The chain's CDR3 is CASSYRGGEGTEAFF. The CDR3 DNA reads TGTGCCAGCAGTTATAGGGGGGGAGAGGGCACTGAAGCTTTCTTT.

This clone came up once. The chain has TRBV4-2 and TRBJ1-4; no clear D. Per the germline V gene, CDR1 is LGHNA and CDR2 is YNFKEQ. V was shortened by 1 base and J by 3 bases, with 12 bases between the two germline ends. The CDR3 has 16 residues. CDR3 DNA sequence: TGTGCCAGCAGCCAAGTGCGGGGATCGGCTAATGAAAAACTGTTTTTT. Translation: CASSQVRGSANEKLFF.

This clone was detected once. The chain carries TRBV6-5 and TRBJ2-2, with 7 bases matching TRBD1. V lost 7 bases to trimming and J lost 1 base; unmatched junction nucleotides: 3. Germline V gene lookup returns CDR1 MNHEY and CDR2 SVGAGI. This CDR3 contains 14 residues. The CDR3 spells CASKGQLNTGELFF. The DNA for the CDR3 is TGTGCCAGCAAGGGACAGTTGAACACCGGGGAGCTGTTTTTT.

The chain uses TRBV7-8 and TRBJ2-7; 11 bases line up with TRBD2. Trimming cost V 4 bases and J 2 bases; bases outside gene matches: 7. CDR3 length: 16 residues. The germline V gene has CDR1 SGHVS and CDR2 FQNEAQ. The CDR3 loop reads CASSSGTSGRTYEQYF. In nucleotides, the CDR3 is TGTGCCAGCAGCTCCGGGACTAGCGGACGAACCTACGAGCAGTACTTC.

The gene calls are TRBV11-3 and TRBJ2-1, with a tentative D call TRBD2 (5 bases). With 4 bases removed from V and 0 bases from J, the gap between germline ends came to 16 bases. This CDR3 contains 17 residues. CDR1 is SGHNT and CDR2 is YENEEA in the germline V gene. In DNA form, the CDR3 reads TGTGCCAGCAGCTCCACTCGAGCGGCCAGCTCCTACAATGAGCAGTTCTTC. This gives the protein CASSSTRAASSYNEQFF.

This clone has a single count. The DNA for the CDR3 is TGTGCCAGCAGCGTAGCCCCCAGCTCTGGAAACACCATATATTTT. This gives the protein CASSVAPSSGNTIYF. The chain links TRBV9 to TRBJ1-3; unclear D gene. V was clipped by 0 bases and J by 0 bases, with 7 bases between them. The CDR3 is made up of 15 amino acids. CDR1 is SGDLS, CDR2 YYNGEE, per germline.

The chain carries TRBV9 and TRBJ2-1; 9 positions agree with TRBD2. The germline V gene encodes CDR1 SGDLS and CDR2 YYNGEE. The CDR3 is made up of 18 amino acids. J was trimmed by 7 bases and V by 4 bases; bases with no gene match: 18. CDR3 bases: TGTGCCAGCAGCTCCCCTCTGCGGGCGGGGGGGGCCAGGAATGAGCAGTTCTTC. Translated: CASSSPLRAGGARNEQFF. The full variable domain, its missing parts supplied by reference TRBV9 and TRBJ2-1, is DSGVTQTPKHLITATGQRVTLRCSPRSGDLSVYWYQQSLDQGLQFLIQYYNGEERAKGNILERFSAQQFPDLHSELNLSSLELGDSALYFCASSSPLRAGGARNEQFFGPGTRLTVL.